This T cell receptor (beta chain) comes out of a study of OX40 agonist ivuxolimab in advanced cancers. Study overall: At 0.01 to 10 mg/kg, ivuxolimab was administered intravenously to patients every 2 weeks. Findings of the study overall: Mean expanded clone counts were higher in CD8+ than CD4+ T cells.

As regards this clone: Its antigen is undetermined.

This CDR3 region has 13 residues. Trimming took 7 bases from V and 5 from J; bases not matched to a gene: 3. Germline CDR1 is MNHEY and CDR2 is SVGAGI. Profiled with immunoSEQ multiplex PCR; TCRdb holds only in-frame clones, not every one. The sample yields 50,000 to 70,000 clones, roughly 84% seen once. The TCR sequence derives from an adult with an advanced solid tumor such as melanoma, head and neck, liver or kidney cancer. This rearrangement joins TRBV6-5 to TRBJ2-2; 8 positions agree with TRBD1. Sequencing was performed on CD4+ or CD8+ T cells sorted from blood, taken in a trial of the OX40 agonist ivuxolimab. The CDR3 nucleotides read TGTGCCAGCATTAACAGGGGGACCGGGGAGCTGTTTTTT. Protein sequence: CASINRGTGELFF.